This T cell receptor beta chain appears in the sequencing data of a study of cytomegalovirus exposure and HLA in healthy donors. Findings and caveats of the study: Most sequenced TCRs were rare (though some public TCRs occurred in many donors).

Data came from immunoSEQ multiplex PCR; TCRdb stores just in-frame clones and leaves some out. Among a few hundred thousand clones, around 89% were seen once, and the ten largest hold 0.35% to 0.45%. Germline CDR1 reads SEHNR; CDR2 reads FQNEAQ (reference sequence). The length of the CDR3 is 17 residues. V lost 5 bases, J lost 7 bases, and 17 bases stayed unmatched. In regard to this clone: Its antigen is currently unknown.

V and J are TRBV7-9 and TRBJ1-2, with TRBD1 matching over 9 bases. This TCR derives from a woman between 18 and 29 years old in good health and CMV-seronegative. The sample comprised PBMCs. For the CDR3, the DNA is TGTGCCAGCAGCCACGCCGGGACAGGGCTTCTTGATCCTGGCTACACCTTC. It yields the protein CASSHAGTGLLDPGYTF.